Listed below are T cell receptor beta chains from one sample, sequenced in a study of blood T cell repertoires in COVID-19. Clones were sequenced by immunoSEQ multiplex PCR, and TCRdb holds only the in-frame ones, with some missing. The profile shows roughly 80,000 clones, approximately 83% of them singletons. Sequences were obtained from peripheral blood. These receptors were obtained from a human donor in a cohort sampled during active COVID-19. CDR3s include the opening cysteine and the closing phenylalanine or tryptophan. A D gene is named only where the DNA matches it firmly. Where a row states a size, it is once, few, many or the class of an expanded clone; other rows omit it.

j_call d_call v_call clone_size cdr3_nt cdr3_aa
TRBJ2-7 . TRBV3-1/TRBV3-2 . TGTGCCAGCAGCCAAGATTTAGTCTTCCCCTACGAGCAGTACTTC CASSQDLVFPYEQYF
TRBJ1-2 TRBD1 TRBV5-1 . TGCGCCAGCAGCTCGGCCGGGACAGGCTATGGCTACACCTTC CASSSAGTGYGYTF
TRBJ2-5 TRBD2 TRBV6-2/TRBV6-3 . TGTGCCAGCAGTACGGGACTAGCGGGGGTCGGTGGAGAGACCCAGTACTTC CASSTGLAGVGGETQYF
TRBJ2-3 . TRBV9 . TGTGCCAGCAGCCCCCGACCAGGAGGGGGCGCATTAGGCGATACGCAGTATTTT CASSPRPGGGALGDTQYF
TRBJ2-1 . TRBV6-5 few TGTGCCAGCAGGCACTACTACAATGAGCAGTTCTTC CASRHYYNEQFF
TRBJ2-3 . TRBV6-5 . TGTGCCAGCAGTTACTATCGGACAGACACAGATACGCAGTATTTT CASSYYRTDTDTQYF
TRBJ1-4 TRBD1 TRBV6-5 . TGTGCCAGCAGCACTGGACAGGGATCCGAAAAACTGTTTTTT CASSTGQGSEKLFF
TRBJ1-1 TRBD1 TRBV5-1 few TGCGCCAGCAGCTGGGGACAGGGGGCGCGGGACACTGAAGCTTTCTTT CASSWGQGARDTEAFF
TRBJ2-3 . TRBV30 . TGTGCCTGGAGTCACGGGGGGCACACAGATACGCAGTATTTT CAWSHGGHTDTQYF
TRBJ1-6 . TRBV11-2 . TGTGCCAGCAGCTTAACGGGGAGCCTGAGGGATAATTCACCCCTCCACTTT CASSLTGSLRDNSPLHF
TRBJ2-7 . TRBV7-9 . TGTGCCAGCACCCCGGACAGTAACTCCTACGAGCAGTACTTC CASTPDSNSYEQYF
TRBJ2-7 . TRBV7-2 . TGTGCCAGCAGCTCCACAGGGAGCTCCTACGAGCAGTACTTC CASSSTGSSYEQYF
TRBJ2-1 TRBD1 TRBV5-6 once TGTGCCAGCAGCCTCCGACAGGGGGATGAGCAGTTCTTC CASSLRQGDEQFF
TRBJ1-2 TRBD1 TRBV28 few TGTGCCAGCAGCCGTGGACAGGGGAGGGATGGCTACACCTTC CASSRGQGRDGYTF
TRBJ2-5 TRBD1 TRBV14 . TGTGCCAGCAGCCAAGGAGGGACAGTGGGGCACAGGGAGACCCAGTACTTC CASSQGGTVGHRETQYF
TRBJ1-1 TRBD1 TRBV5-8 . TGTGCCAGCAGCTTTAGGAGGGGGCCCATGAACACTGAAGCTTTCTTT CASSFRRGPMNTEAFF
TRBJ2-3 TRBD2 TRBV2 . TGTGCCAGCAGTGGGCCTAGCGGGGGGGCTGTAGATACGCAGTATTTT CASSGPSGGAVDTQYF
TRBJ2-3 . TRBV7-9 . TGTGCCAGCAGCTTAAGGACTACCCTCCCCGTAGATACGCAGTATTTT CASSLRTTLPVDTQYF
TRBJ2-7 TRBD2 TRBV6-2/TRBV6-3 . TGTGCCAGCAGTCACTCTGGGGGGGGAACAATCTACGAGCAGTACTTC CASSHSGGGTIYEQYF
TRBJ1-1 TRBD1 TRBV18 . TGTGCCAGCTCACCACCGACCGGGGGGCAGGGGGCGGGCACTGAAGCTTTCTTT CASSPPTGGQGAGTEAFF
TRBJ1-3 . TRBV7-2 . TGTGCCAGCATTCACCAGGACTCTGGAAACACCATATATTTT CASIHQDSGNTIYF
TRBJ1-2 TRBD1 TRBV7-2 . TGTGCCAGCAGCCGGACAGGCTACTATGGCTACACCTTC CASSRTGYYGYTF
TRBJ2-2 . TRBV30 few TGTGCCTGGATCAAATGGACTAAGAACACCGGGGAGCTGTTTTTT CAWIKWTKNTGELFF
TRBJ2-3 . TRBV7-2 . TGTGCCAGCAGCCTCTTACAGGGGAGGCATTATTTT CASSLLQGRHYF
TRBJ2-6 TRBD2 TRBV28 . TGTGCCAGGGGGACTAGCACACTCTCTGGGGCCAACGTCCTGACTTTC CARGTSTLSGANVLTF
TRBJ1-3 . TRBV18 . TGTGCCAGCTCACAGGGGCCCTCTCATTCTGGAAACACCATATATTTT CASSQGPSHSGNTIYF
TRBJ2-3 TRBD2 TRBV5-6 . TGTGCCAGCAGCCCCGGGACTAGCGGGAGTAGTACAGATACGCAGTATTTT CASSPGTSGSSTDTQYF
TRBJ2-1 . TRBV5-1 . TGCGCCAGCAGCTTGGAAGGGGGAAACGACTACAATGAGCAGTTCTTC CASSLEGGNDYNEQFF
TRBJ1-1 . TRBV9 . TGTGCCAGCAGCGCCCCTCTCGACACTGAAGCTTTCTTT CASSAPLDTEAFF
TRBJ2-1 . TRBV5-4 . TGTGCCAGCAGCTTGAGTGGGTCAGCGGGCTACAATGAGCAGTTCTTC CASSLSGSAGYNEQFF
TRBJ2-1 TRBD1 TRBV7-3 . TGTGCCAGCAGCTTAAAACCTAGCCTTCAACAGGGGGATTACAATGAGCAGTTCTTC CASSLKPSLQQGDYNEQFF
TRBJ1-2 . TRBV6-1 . TGTGCCAGCAGTGAAGATGGAGGGCTTGGCTATGGCTACACCTTC CASSEDGGLGYGYTF
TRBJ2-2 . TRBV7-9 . TGTGCCAGCAGCCCCCCAATCCCAGGCACCGGGGAGCTGTTTTTT CASSPPIPGTGELFF
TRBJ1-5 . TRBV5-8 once TGTGCCAGCAGCCCAGGGTATCAGCCCCAGCATTTT CASSPGYQPQHF
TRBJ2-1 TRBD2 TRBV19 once TGTGCCAGTAGTAAAGCCGGGACTAGCGGGAGGGTTGAGCAGTTCTTC CASSKAGTSGRVEQFF
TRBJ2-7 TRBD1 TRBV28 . TGTGCCAGCAGTTCACCGGGACAGTTTAGCTCCTACGAGCAGTACTTC CASSSPGQFSSYEQYF
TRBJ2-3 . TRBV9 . TGTGCCAGCAGCGTAGTCCCAGCCCTAGCCACAGATACGCAGTATTTT CASSVVPALATDTQYF
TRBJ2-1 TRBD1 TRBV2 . TGTGCCAGCAGTGAAAGAGGGACAGGTTACAATGAGCAGTTCTTC CASSERGTGYNEQFF
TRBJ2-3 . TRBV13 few TGTGCCAGCAGCTTAGGCCTGGATACGCAGTATTTT CASSLGLDTQYF
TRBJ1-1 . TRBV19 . TGTGCCAGTAGTATCCGGGGACTTACGAACACTGAAGCTTTCTTT CASSIRGLTNTEAFF
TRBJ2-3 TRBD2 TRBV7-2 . TGTGCCAGCAGCCCCCGGCGGGGGGGCCCAGATACGCAGTATTTT CASSPRRGGPDTQYF
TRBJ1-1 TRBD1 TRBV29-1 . TGCAGCGTAACAGGGGGCGCGAACACTGAAGCTTTCTTT CSVTGGANTEAFF
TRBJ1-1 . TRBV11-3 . TGTGCCAGCAGCCTCGGGTTTGAAGCTTTCTTT CASSLGFEAFF
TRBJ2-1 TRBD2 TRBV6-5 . TGTGCCAGCCGGACTAGCGGCATCGGGGAGCAGTTCTTC CASRTSGIGEQFF
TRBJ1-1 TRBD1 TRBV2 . TGTGCCAGTGACAGGGGGAGTGGTGAAGCTTTCTTT CASDRGSGEAFF